These 10 T cell receptor beta chains originate from one sample sequenced in a study of blood T cell repertoires in COVID-19. Here immunoSEQ multiplex PCR was the method, and the copy in TCRdb shows in-frame clones only, minus some. The top ten clones hold approximately 3.4% of a sample with tens of thousands of clones, 70% to 85% of them seen once. Sequencing used peripheral blood. The receptor source for this set is a man between 60 and 75 years old with acute or convalescent COVID-19.

This chain uses TRBV6-5 with TRBJ1-4; D uncertain. The V end lost 7 bases, the J end lost 8 bases, and 20 bases lay between the germline ends. The CDR3 covers 15 residues. The germline V gene encodes CDR1 MNHEY and CDR2 SVGAGI. The CDR3 protein is CASIRTGVSEEKLFF. The CDR3 DNA follows: TGTGCCAGCATCCGGACTGGGGTTTCGGAGGAAAAACTGTTTTTT.

The chain links TRBV7-8 to TRBJ2-5; a weak D match, TRBD1 (7 bases). Trimming left V 1 base short and J 5 bases short, with 11 bases between. The CDR3 contains 14 residues. CDR1 and CDR2 (germline): SGHVS, FQNEAQ. The CDR3: CASSLGGDSETQYF. DNA of the CDR3: TGTGCCAGCAGCTTAGGCGGGGACAGCGAGACCCAGTACTTC.

The V and J genes are TRBV29-1 and TRBJ2-7; 12 bases match TRBD1. V shed 6 bases and J 11 bases; nucleotides not matched to a gene: 11. The CDR3 is 13 residues long. Germline values: CDR1 SQVTM, CDR2 ANQGSEA. CDR3 DNA sequence: TGCAGCGTAACCGGGACAGGGGGCGGGGAGGAGTACTTC. Protein: CSVTGTGGGEEYF.

The chain joins TRBV11-1 to TRBJ2-1; D is unresolved. Germline-derived CDR1 and CDR2 are SGHAT and FQDESV (reference sequence). The CDR3 is made up of 14 amino acids. V was shortened by 5 bases and J by 7 bases, with 15 bases between the two germline ends. The CDR3 sequence: CASSPASSWNEQFF. CDR3 bases: TGTGCCAGCAGCCCCGCGAGCTCGTGGAATGAGCAGTTCTTC. Full variable domain (remainder filled in from reference TRBV11-1 and TRBJ2-1): EAEVAQSPRYKITEKSQAVAFWCDPISGHATLYWYRQILGQGPELLVQFQDESVVDDSQLPKDRFSAERLKGVDSTLKIQPAELGDSAMYLCASSPASSWNEQFFGPGTRLTVL.

A few counts support this clone. The chain recombines TRBV10-3 with TRBJ1-3; possibly TRBD1 for D (6 bases). The CDR3 extends over 13 amino acids. CDR1 is ENHRY and CDR2 is SYGVKD in the germline V gene. Trimming stripped 6 bases from V and 0 bases from J, with 6 bases between. The CDR3 protein is CAIRDSSGNTIYF. Written as DNA, the CDR3 is TGTGCCATCAGGGACAGCTCTGGAAACACCATATATTTT.

J is TRBJ2-7 and V is TRBV9; no clear D. Germline CDR1 reads SGDLS; CDR2 reads YYNGEE. CDR3 length equals 13 residues. Trimming took 4 bases from V and 5 from J, leaving 13 bases between them. The CDR3 DNA sequence: TGTGCCAGCAGCCTTTCCCCGGGTGACGAGCAGTACTTC. Translated, it gives CASSLSPGDEQYF.

The chain uses TRBV4-1 and TRBJ1-3; D unclear. The CDR3 extends over 14 amino acids. V shed 1 base and J shed 0 bases, with 4 bases lying between them. Germline lookup yields CDR1 MGHRA and CDR2 YSYEKL. CDR3 sequence reads: CASSQVSSGNTIYF. The CDR3 nucleotides read TGCGCCAGCAGCCAAGTATCCTCTGGAAACACCATATATTTT.

This chain joins TRBV9 and TRBJ2-7, with D perhaps TRBD2 (6 bases). The germline V gene has CDR1 SGDLS and CDR2 YYNGEE. V lost 4 bases and J lost 2, with 13 bases in between. This CDR3 region has 14 residues. CDR3: CASSQGLNAYEQYF. For the CDR3, the DNA is TGTGCCAGCAGCCAGGGACTGAATGCCTACGAGCAGTACTTC.

V is TRBV5-6 and J is TRBJ2-3; 7 bases fit TRBD2. The V segment lost 4 bases and the J segment 5 bases; nucleotides outside the gene matches: 7. Per the germline V gene, CDR1 is SGHDT and CDR2 is YYEEEE. This CDR3 comprises 14 residues. Here the CDR3 DNA reads TGTGCCAGCAGCCGGGGGGTAGCGCGAGATACGCAGTATTTT. Translated, it gives CASSRGVARDTQYF.

This sequence joins TRBV27 and TRBJ2-5; D may be TRBD1 (6 bases). The CDR3 sequence is 14 residues long. The V end was cut by 3 bases, the J end by 5 bases, with 13 bases between. Per the germline V gene, CDR1 is MNHEY and CDR2 is SMNVEV (reference sequence). The CDR3 protein is CASSLGVRGETQYF. DNA for the CDR3: TGTGCCAGCAGTTTGGGAGTAAGGGGGGAGACCCAGTACTTC.